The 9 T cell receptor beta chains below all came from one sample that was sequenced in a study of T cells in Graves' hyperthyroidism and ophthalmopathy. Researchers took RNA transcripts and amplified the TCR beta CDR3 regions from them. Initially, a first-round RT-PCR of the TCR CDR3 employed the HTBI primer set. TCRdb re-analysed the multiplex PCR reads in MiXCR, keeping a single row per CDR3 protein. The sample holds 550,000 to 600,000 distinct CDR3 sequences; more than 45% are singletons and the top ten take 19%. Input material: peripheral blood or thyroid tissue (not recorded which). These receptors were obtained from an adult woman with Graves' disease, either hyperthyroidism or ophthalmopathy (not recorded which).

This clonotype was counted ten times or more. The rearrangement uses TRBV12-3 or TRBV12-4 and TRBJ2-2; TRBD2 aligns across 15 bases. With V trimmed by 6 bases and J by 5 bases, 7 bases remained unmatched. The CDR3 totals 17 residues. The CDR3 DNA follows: TGTGCCAGCAGGGGACTAGCGGGAGGTTGGAGGACCGGGGAGCTGTTTTTT. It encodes CASRGLAGGWRTGELFF.

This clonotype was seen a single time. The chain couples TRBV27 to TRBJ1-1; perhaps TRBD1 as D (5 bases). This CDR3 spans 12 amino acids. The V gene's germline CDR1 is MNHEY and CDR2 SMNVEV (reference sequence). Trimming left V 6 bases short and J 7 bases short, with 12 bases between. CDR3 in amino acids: CASSGRTFEAFF. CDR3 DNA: TGTGCCAGCAGCGGCAGGACATTTGAAGCTTTCTTT.

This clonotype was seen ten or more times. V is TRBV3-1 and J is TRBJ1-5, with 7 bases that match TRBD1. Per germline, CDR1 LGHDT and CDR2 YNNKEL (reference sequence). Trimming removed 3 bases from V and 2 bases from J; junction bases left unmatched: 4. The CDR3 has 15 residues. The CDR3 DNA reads TGTGCCAGCAGCCAGTACACAGGGGGCAATCAGCCCCAGCATTTT. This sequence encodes CASSQYTGGNQPQHF.

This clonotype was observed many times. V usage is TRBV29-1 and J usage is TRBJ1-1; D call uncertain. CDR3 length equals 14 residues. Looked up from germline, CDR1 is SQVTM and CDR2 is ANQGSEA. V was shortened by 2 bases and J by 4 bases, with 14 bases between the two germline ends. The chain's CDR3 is CSVEFLEVGTEAFF. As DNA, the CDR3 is TGCAGCGTTGAATTCCTCGAGGTGGGCACTGAAGCTTTCTTT.

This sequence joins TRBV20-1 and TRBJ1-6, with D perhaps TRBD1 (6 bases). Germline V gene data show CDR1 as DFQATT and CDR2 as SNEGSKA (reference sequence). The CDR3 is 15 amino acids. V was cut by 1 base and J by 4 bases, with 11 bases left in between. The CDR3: CSARVGGPYNSPLHF. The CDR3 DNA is TGCAGTGCTAGAGTCGGGGGCCCATATAATTCACCCCTCCACTTT.

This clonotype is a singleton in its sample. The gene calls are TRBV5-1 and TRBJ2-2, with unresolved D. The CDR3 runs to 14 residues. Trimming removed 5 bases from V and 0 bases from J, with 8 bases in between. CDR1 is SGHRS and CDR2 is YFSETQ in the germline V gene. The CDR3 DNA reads TGCGCCAGCAGATACACAACGAACACCGGGGAGCTGTTTTTT. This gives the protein CASRYTTNTGELFF.

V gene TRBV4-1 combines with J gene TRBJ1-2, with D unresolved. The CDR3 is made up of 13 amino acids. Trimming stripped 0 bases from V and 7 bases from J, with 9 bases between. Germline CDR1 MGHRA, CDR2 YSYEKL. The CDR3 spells CASSQDVSRGYTF. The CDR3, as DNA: TGCGCCAGCAGCCAAGATGTATCCCGTGGCTACACCTTC.

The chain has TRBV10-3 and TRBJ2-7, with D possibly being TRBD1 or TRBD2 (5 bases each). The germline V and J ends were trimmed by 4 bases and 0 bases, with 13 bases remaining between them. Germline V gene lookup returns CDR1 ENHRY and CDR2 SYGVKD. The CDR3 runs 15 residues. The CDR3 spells CAISVGTESSYEQYF. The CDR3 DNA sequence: TGTGCCATCAGTGTGGGGACGGAAAGCTCCTACGAGCAGTACTTC.

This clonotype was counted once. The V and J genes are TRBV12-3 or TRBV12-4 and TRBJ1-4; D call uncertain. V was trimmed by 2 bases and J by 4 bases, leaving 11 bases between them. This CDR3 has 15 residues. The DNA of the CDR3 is TGTGCCAGCAGTTTATCTGCAGAGAATAATGAAAAACTGTTTTTT. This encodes CASSLSAENNEKLFF.